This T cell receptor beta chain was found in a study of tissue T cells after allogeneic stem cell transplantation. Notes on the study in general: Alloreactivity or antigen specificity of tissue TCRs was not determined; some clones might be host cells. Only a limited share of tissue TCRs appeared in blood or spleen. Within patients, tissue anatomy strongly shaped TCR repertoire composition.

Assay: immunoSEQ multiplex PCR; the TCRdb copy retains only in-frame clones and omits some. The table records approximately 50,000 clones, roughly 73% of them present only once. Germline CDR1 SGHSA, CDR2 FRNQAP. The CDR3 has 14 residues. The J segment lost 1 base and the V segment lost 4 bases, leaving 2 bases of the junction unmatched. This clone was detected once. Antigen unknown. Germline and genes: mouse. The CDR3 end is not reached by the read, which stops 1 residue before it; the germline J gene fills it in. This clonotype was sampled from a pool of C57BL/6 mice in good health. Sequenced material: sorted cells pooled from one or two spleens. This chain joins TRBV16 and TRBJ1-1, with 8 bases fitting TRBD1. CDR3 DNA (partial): TGTGCAAGCAGCTCCGGGACAGGGAACACAGAAGTCTTC. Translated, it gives CASSSGTGNTEVF. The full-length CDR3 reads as CASSSGTGNTEVFF.